This T cell receptor beta chain was recovered during a study of post-analysis software for immune sequencing data. The overall study: Included courses were relapsing-remitting and secondary progressive multiple sclerosis; progressive-relapsing multiple sclerosis was also included. General study findings and limits: Significantly lower normalized Chao1 diversity was seen in multiple sclerosis patients than in controls. Controls had lower frequencies than patients of 4 or 5 TRBV segments, which included TRBV5-6, TRBV5-1 and TRBV20-1.

Incorporated into the TCR beta cDNA libraries were unique molecular identifiers, which served to reduce PCR and sequencing biases. Some 500,000 cDNA molecules were recovered from an input of about 0.9 to 11 million T cells. TCRdb reprocessed the PCR reads via MiXCR and lists one record per CDR3 protein. The repertoire has roughly 570,000 distinct CDR3 sequences, about a third of them found once; the top ten carry 4.5% to 7.5%. This CDR3 contains 15 residues. V was clipped by 4 bases and J by 6 bases; unmatched bases: 7. Germline V lookup: CDR1 SGHAT, CDR2 FQNNGV. This clonotype was picked up many times. The target antigen is unknown.

This chain links TRBV11-2 with TRBJ2-1; 9 nucleotides agree with TRBD1. Sequenced material: blood. This TCR came from a girl under 18 with multiple sclerosis. In DNA, the CDR3 is TGTGCCAGCAGCTACGACAGGGGGAGATCCAATGAGCAGTTCTTC. Translation: CASSYDRGRSNEQFF.